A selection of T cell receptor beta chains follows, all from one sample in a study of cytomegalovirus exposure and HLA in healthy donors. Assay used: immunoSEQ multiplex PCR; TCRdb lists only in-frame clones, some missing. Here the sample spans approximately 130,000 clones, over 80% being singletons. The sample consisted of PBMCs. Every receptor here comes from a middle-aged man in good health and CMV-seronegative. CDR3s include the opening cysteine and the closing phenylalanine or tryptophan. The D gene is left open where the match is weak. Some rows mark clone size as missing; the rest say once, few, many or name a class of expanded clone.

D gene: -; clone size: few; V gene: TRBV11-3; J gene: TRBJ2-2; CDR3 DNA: TGTGCCAGCAGCTCACCCCCAGGGGCAGCCCCAGTAAACACCGGGGAGCTGTTTTTT; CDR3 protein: CASSSPPGAAPVNTGELFF
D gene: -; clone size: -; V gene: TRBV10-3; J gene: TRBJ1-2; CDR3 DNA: TGTGCCATCAGTGAACCGGGACTGCAGCTAGGCTATGGCTACACCTTC; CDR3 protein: CAISEPGLQLGYGYTF
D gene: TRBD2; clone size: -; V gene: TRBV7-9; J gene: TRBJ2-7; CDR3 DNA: TGTGCCAGCAGCTCTTGGAGCGGGGGGCCCTACGAGCAGTACTTC; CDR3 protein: CASSSWSGGPYEQYF
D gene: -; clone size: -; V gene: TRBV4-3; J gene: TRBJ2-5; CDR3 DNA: TGCGCCAGCAGCCAAGATCGCGACAGGCCCCTAGAGACCCAGTACTTC; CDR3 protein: CASSQDRDRPLETQYF
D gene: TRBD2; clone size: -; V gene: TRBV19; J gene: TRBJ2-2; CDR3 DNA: TGTGCCAGTAGTAAGAGGCCCGGGACTACAGACACCGGGGAGCTGTTTTTT; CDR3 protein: CASSKRPGTTDTGELFF
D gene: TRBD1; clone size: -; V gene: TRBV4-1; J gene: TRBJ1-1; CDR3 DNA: TGCGCCAGCAGCCAAGGACAGGGCCCCACTGAAGCTTTCTTT; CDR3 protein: CASSQGQGPTEAFF
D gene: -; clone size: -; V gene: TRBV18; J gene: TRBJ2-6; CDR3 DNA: TGTGCCAGCTCACCACGGAGGGGCCTCCCTGGGGCCAACGTCCTGACTTTC; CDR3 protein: CASSPRRGLPGANVLTF
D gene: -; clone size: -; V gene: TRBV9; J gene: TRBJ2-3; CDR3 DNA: TGTGCCAGCAGCGTAAGTCCTAGCACCTATACTAGCACAGATACGCAGTATTTT; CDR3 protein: CASSVSPSTYTSTDTQYF
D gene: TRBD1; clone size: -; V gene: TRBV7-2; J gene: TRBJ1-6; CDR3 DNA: TGTGCCAGCAGCTCCGACAGGGTAGTTTCACCCCTCCACTTT; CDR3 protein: CASSSDRVVSPLHF
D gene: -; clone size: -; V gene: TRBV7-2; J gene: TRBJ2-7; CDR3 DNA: TGTGCCAGCAGCCTAAGACAGGTAGCCTACGAGCAGTACTTC; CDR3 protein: CASSLRQVAYEQYF
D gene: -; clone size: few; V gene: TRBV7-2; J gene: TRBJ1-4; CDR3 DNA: TGTGCCAGCAGCATCCGGACAGCTAATGAAAAACTGTTTTTT; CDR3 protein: CASSIRTANEKLFF
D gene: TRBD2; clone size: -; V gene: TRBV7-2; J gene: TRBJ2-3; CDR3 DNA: TGTGCCAGCAGCCCCCCAGCTAGCGGCCCGAGCACAGATACGCAGTATTTT; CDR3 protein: CASSPPASGPSTDTQYF
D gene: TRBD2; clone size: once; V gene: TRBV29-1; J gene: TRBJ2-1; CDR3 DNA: TGCAGCGTTATAGGACTAGCGGAGAATTACATATACAATGAGCAGTTCTTC; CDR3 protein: CSVIGLAENYIYNEQFF
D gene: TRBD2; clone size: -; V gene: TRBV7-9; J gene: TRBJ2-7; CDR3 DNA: TGTGCCAGCAGGATGGCGGGAGGGCTGACCTACGAGCAGTACTTC; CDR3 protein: CASRMAGGLTYEQYF
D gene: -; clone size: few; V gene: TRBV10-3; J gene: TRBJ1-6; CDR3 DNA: TGTGCCATCAGTGAGTACGGCAGGGGAGAATCACCCCTCCACTTT; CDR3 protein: CAISEYGRGESPLHF
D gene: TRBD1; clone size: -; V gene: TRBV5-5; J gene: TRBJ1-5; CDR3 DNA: TGTGCCAGCAGCCCCGGACAGGGGTTGGAGCCCCAGCATTTT; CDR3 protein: CASSPGQGLEPQHF
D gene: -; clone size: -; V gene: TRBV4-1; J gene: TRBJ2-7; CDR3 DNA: TGCGCCAGCAGCCAGGCCGACAGCTACGAGCAGTACTTC; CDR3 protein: CASSQADSYEQYF
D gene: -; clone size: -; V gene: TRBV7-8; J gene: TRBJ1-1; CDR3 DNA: TGTGCCAGCAGCCCCTTGGGTAGGGGTGTTACTGAAGCTTTCTTT; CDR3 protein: CASSPLGRGVTEAFF
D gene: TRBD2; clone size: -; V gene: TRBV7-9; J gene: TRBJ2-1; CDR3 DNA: TGTGCCAGCAGCTTTTTAAAACCGGGACTAGCGGGAGAAGGAGAGCAGTTCTTC; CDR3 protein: CASSFLKPGLAGEGEQFF
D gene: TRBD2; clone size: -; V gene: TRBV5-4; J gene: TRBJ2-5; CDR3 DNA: TGTGCCAGCAGCTTGGAGGCTAGCGGGGGGGCCGGGGAGACCCAGTACTTC; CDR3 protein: CASSLEASGGAGETQYF
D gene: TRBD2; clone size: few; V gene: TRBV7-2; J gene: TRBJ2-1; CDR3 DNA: TGTGCCAGCAGCTTAGGCGGGAGGTACGGTGAGCAGTTCTTC; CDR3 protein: CASSLGGRYGEQFF
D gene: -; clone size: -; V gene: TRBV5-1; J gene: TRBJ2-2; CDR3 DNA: TGCGCCAGCAGCTTAGAGGAATCCGGGGAGCTGTTTTTT; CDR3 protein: CASSLEESGELFF
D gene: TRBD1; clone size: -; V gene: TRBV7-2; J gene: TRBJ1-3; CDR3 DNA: TGTGCCAGCAGCTTAGGGACAGGGAACACCATATATTTT; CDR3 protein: CASSLGTGNTIYF
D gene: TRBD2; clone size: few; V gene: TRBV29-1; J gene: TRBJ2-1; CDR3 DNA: TGCAGCGCTGGGGGACTAGCGGGATACAATGAGCAGTTCTTC; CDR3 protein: CSAGGLAGYNEQFF
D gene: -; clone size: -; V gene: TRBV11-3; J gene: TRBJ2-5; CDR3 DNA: TGTGCCAGCAGCTTCGATGGTAGAGGGGAGACCCAGTACTTC; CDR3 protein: CASSFDGRGETQYF
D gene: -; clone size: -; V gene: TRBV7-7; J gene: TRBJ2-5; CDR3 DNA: TGTGCTAGCAGCTTGGGGGGGCCCCAAGAGACCCAGTACTTC; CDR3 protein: CASSLGGPQETQYF
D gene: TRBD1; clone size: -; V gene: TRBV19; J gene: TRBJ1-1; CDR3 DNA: TGTGCCAGTAGTACAGGGACAGGGGGCACTGAAGCTTTCTTT; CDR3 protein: CASSTGTGGTEAFF
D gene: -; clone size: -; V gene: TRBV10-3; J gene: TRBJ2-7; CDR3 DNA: TGTGCCATCAGCGGAGTGGAGGGGAGCTCCTACGAGCAGTACTTC; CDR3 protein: CAISGVEGSSYEQYF
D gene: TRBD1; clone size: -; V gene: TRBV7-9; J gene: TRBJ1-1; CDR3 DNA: TGTGCCAGCAGCCCACCGGACAGGGGGCGCAACACTGAAGCTTTCTTT; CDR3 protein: CASSPPDRGRNTEAFF
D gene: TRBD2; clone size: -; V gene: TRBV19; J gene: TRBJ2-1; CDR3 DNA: TGTGCCAGTAGTATAGGACTAGCGGGAGATGAGCAGTTCTTC; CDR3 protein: CASSIGLAGDEQFF
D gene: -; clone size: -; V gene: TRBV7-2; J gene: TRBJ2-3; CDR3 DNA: TGTGCCAGCAGCTTAAAATCGGGGGATACGCAGTATTTT; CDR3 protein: CASSLKSGDTQYF
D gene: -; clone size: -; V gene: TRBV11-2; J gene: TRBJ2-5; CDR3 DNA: TGTGCCAGCAGCTTAGGGGGGGAGGCCCCAAGAGAGACCCAGTACTTC; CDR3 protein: CASSLGGEAPRETQYF
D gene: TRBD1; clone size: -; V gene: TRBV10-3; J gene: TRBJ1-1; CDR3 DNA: TGTGCCATCAGTGCCAGGGCACAGGGGGACACTGAAGCTTTCTTT; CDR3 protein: CAISARAQGDTEAFF
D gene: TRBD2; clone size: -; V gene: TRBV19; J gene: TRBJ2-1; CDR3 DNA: TGTGCCAGTAGTATGTCTCGCGGGGGGGTTGAGCAGTTCTTC; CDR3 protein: CASSMSRGGVEQFF
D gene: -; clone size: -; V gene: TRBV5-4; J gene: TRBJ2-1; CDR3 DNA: TGTGCCAGCAGCTTGTGGCTAGCAGGTGAGCAGTTCTTC; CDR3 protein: CASSLWLAGEQFF
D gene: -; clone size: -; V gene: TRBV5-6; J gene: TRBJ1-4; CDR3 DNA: TGTGCCAGCAGCTTGTGGGGCGCCGCGGAACTGTTTTTT; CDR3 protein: CASSLWGAAELFF
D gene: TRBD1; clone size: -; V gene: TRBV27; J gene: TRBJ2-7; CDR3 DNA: TGTGCCAGCAGTTTCGGGACAGGGTACTACGAGCAGTACTTC; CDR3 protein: CASSFGTGYYEQYF
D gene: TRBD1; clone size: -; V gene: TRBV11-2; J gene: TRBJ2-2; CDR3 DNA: TGTGCCAGCAGCTTATTCCGGGACAGGGGGTTGGCCGGGGAGCTGTTTTTT; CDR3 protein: CASSLFRDRGLAGELFF
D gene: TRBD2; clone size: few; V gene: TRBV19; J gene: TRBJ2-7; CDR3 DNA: TGTGCCAGTAAATCCGGGAGGGGTCAAGGAGAGCAGTACTTC; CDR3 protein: CASKSGRGQGEQYF
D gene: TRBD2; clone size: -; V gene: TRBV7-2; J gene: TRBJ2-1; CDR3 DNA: TGTGCCAGCAGTTTGAGCGGGAGCCCCAATGAGCAGTTCTTC; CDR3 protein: CASSLSGSPNEQFF
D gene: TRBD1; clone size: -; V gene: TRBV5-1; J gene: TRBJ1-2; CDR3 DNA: TGCGCCAGCAGTTACGACAGGGGGGTTTATGGCTACACCTTC; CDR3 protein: CASSYDRGVYGYTF
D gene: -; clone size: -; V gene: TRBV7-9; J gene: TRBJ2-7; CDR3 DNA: TGTGCCAGCAGCCACCAGTCCTACGAGCAGTACTTC; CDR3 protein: CASSHQSYEQYF
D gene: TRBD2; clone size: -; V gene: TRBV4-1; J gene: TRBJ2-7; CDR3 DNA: TGCGCCAGCAGTCTCGGACTAGCGGGAGGCTACGAGCAGTACTTC; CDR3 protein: CASSLGLAGGYEQYF
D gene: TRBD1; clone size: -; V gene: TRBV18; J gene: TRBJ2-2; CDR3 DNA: TGTGCCAGCTCACCGAAGACAGGGGAGGTCACCGGGGAGCTGTTTTTT; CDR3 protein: CASSPKTGEVTGELFF
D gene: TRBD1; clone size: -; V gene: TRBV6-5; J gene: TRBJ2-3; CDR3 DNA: TGTGCCAGCAGCTACGCGGGACAGGGGGCTCGTACGCAGTATTTT; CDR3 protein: CASSYAGQGARTQYF
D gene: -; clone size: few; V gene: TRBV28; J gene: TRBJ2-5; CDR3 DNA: TGTGCCAGCGAAAGGGACACGCAAGAGACCCAGTACTTC; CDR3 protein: CASERDTQETQYF
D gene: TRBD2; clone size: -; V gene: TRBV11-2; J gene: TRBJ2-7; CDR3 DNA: TGTGCCAGCAGCTTGATTCAGACTAGCGGTATCTACGAGCAGTACTTC; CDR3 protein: CASSLIQTSGIYEQYF
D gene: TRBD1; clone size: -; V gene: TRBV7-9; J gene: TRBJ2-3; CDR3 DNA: TGTGCCAGCAGCACAGGGACAGGTAGCACAGATACGCAGTATTTT; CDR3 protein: CASSTGTGSTDTQYF
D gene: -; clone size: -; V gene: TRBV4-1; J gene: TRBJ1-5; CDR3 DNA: TGCGCCAGCAGCCAAGATCACCCAGGGCGTCCTCAGCCCCAGCATTTT; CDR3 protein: CASSQDHPGRPQPQHF
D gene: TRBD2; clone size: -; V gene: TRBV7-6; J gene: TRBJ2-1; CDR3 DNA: TGTGCCAGCAGTCCTAGCGGCTACAGCTCCTACAATGAGCAGTTCTTC; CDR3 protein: CASSPSGYSSYNEQFF